This T cell receptor (beta chain) was captured by sequencing in a study of beta chain features in type 1 diabetes. The overall study: There was similarity between patients and healthy donors in age, gender and cell yields.

All of the isolated RNA was reverse transcribed, so expressed TCRB transcripts were sequenced. Clones were sequenced by immunoSEQ multiplex PCR, and TCRdb holds only the in-frame ones, with some missing. The table has more than 200,000 clones, 15% to 20% seen once. Whole-study results and caveats: All four CD4+ subsets from Type 1 diabetes patients carried moderately but significantly shorter TCRB CDR3s. A cDNA-based sequencing approach could over-represent cells with high TCR expression. Researchers reported that naive, central memory and Treg TCRB repertoires appeared more similar in patients than in healthy donors.

This clone was picked up a small number of times. What it binds is unknown. The sequencing sample was made of naive CD4+ T cells from blood. The sequence derives from a man between 25 and 39 years old with type 1 diabetes.

CDR3: CASSLGLAVTDTQYF. CDR3 in DNA: TGTGCCAGCAGCTTAGGACTAGCGGTCACAGATACGCAGTATTTT. The chain recombines TRBV7-2 with TRBJ2-3; 9 nucleotides align to TRBD2. CDR3 size: 15 residues. V lost 1 base, J lost 2 bases, and 1 base stayed unmatched. Germline V gene data show CDR1 as SGHTA and CDR2 as FQGNSA.